The 5 T cell receptor beta chains presented below share a single source sample, sequenced in a study of blood T cell repertoires in COVID-19. The data were produced by immunoSEQ multiplex PCR, yet TCRdb's version contains in-frame clones alone and is incomplete. The table shows about 18,000 clones, with over 60% occurring only once. The sample comprised peripheral blood. These receptors all come from a man between 65 and 79 years old with COVID-19, enrolled during active disease.

V usage is TRBV6-5 and J usage is TRBJ2-1; D unclear. This CDR3 comprises 13 residues. Between the trimmed V and J ends, which lost 6 bases and 8 bases, there was a span of 14 bases. Germline V CDR1 and CDR2: MNHEY, SVGAGI. CDR3 in DNA: TGTGCCAGCAGGTCGGGTCATCCAGATGAGCAGTTCTTC. Translated: CASRSGHPDEQFF.

This clone is a singleton in its sample. The chain combines TRBV5-8 with TRBJ1-1; 7 bases are a match to TRBD1. In germline, CDR1 is SGHTS, CDR2 YDEGEE. This CDR3 has 17 amino acids. With V trimmed by 0 bases and J by 0 bases, 8 bases remained unmatched. The CDR3 nucleotides read TGTGCCAGCAGCTTGGTGGGGGGACAGATAATGAACACTGAAGCTTTCTTT. Protein product: CASSLVGGQIMNTEAFF.

The rearrangement uses TRBV7-2 and TRBJ1-5; no definite D call. The CDR3 has 14 residues. Trimming stripped 3 bases from V and 5 bases from J, with 11 bases between. Germline-derived CDR1 and CDR2 are SGHTA and FQGNSA. The CDR3 region has the DNA TGTGCCAGCAGCTTCGGGGAGGTTTATCAGCCCCAGCATTTT. Amino acids: CASSFGEVYQPQHF.

Only a few counts were recorded for this clone. The chain is built from TRBV19 and TRBJ2-7; 7 bases align to TRBD1. CDR3 size: 13 residues. The ends lost 4 bases at V and 7 bases at J; junction bases unmatched: 7. The V gene's germline CDR1 is LNHDA and CDR2 SQIVND (reference sequence). CDR3 nucleotides: TGTGCCAGTAGTACTCAACAGGGGATGGAGCAGTACTTC. Protein: CASSTQQGMEQYF.

The V gene is TRBV4-1, the J gene TRBJ2-7; maybe TRBD1 (5 bases). Trimming left V 5 bases short and J 2 bases short, with 10 bases between. The CDR3 is 13 amino acids. Germline V gives CDR1 MGHRA, CDR2 YSYEKL. The CDR3 protein is CASSSWGTYEQYF. The DNA of the CDR3 is TGCGCCAGCAGCTCCTGGGGCACCTACGAGCAGTACTTC.